This TCR beta chain was captured in a study of human T cells and chemical hapten exposure. Study-level results: TCRs exceeding 1 in 1000 frequency stayed unchanged with DPC sensitization. Expanded TCRs showed more large CDR3 clusters than pre-sensitization or healthy control sets. With patch test score, the counts of PT1 expanded TCRs showed a positive correlation.

The time point: pre-sensitization, week 0. The sample's treatment: therapeutic diphenylcyclopropenone sensitization with weekly scalp DPC. This clonotype was seen only a few times. The target antigen is unknown. The library tagged individual cDNA molecules with unique molecular identifiers. Using its own MiXCR run on the RACE reads, TCRdb lists one record per CDR3 protein. This sample has roughly 64,000 distinct CDR3 sequences; around 11% occur once, and the top ten carry around 4.1%. CDR3 length: 15 amino acids. Germline V CDR1 and CDR2: SEHNR, FQNEAQ (reference sequence). Unmatched junction bases numbered 5, after V lost 5 bases and J lost 3 bases.

This material consisted of whole blood, taken in connection with sensitization to the hapten diphenylcyclopropenone (DPC). The sequence came from a woman in her thirties or forties with alopecia areata. Some clones in this sample may be carry-over from other donors' samples. This sequence joins TRBV7-9 and TRBJ2-3, with TRBD2 identical over 10 bases. Written as DNA, the CDR3 is TGTGCCAGCAGCGTGACTAGCGGGTATACAGATACGCAGTATTTT. This gives the protein CASSVTSGYTDTQYF.